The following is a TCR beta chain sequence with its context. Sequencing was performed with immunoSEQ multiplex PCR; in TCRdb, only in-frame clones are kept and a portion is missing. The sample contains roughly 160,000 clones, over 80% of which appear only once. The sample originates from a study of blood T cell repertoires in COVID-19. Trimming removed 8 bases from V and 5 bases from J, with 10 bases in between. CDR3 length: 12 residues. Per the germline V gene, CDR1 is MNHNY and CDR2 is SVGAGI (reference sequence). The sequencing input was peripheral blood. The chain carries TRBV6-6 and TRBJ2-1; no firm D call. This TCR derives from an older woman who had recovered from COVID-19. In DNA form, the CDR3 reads TGTGCCAGCGGTGTGGCCCACAATGAGCAGTTCTTC. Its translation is CASGVAHNEQFF.